The entry that follows covers one T cell receptor beta chain sequence. Its matching antigen is unknown. The junction had 11 bases not matched to a gene; V was cut back by 0 bases and J by 0 bases. Germline CDR1 SGHTA, CDR2 FQGNSA. The CDR3 is 20 residues long. These data belong to a study of cytomegalovirus exposure and HLA in healthy donors. Method: immunoSEQ multiplex PCR; TCRdb's copy keeps in-frame clones and lacks some. The data contain about 98,000 clones, roughly 87% of them singletons. Regarding the study as a whole: Among TCR beta chains, those listed as cytomegalovirus-associated numbered about 160. Under in vitro conditions, a few CMV-associated chains were confirmed as specific for CMV antigens.

The material sequenced was PBMCs. The sequence came from a woman younger than 45 in good health and CMV-seronegative. The rearrangement links TRBV7-2 to TRBJ2-6; 7 bases fit TRBD1. The DNA of the CDR3 is TGTGCCAGCAGCTTAGCCCTAAGACAGGGAGTTCACTCTGGGGCCAACGTCCTGACTTTC. This gives the protein CASSLALRQGVHSGANVLTF.